Below, one TCR beta chain is given with its context. This clonotype was detected a few times. Its specific antigen is unknown. Per-nucleotide qualities are absent, and no much larger clonotype sits a single base away. The data derive from a study of low-dose radiotherapy and immunotherapy resistance in tumors (dated by TCRdb to between 2022 and 2023). Describing the broader study: In Cohort 1, each fraction delivered 0.5 Gy every 2 weeks, and the prescribed total PTV dose was 6.5 Gy. Every two weeks, patients got intravenous cyclophosphamide at 200 mg/m2, given one day ahead of each radiation and immunotherapy administration. Randomization of trial participants into treatment groups was not performed. Cohort 2 received 1 Gy per fraction every two weeks, with a total of 13 Gy over 26 weeks. The translational analysis covered eight patients: three from the first dose cohort and the first five from the second dose cohort. Aspirin 300 mg was taken orally once daily by patients for four cycles, starting on cycle 1 day 1. Patients were given nivolumab as a 240 mg flat dose every two weeks and ipilimumab at 1 mg/kg every six weeks, with both drugs delivered intravenously.

The cysteine opens and the phenylalanine closes a CDR3 of 16 amino acids. Only the CDR3 part of the read is kept: 48 bases, read in frame from the first base. The germline V gene yields MDHEN for CDR1 and SYDVKM for CDR2. At the junction V is shortened by 6 bases and J by 4 bases, with 16 bases in between. First-strand cDNA was synthesized with Superscript III and a set of TRAV- and TRBV-specific primers, covering both TCRalpha and TCRbeta chains. A roughly 18-cycle PCR with Phusion amplified the TCRs, pairing a constant-region primer with the adapter that was attached to the V primers. The MessageAmp II aRNA Amplification Kit was used to amplify the isolated mRNA, with in vitro transcription run for about 15 hours at 37 degrees C. The Dynabeads mRNA DIRECT Purification Kit was used to isolate mRNA for TCR sequencing. A second approximately 24-cycle Phusion PCR added indexed Illumina adapters, and products were purified with AMPure XP beads. The paper's data handling went like this. Using custom Perl scripts, TCR sequences encoding the same protein were pooled, out-of-frame sequences were removed, and the abundance of each clonotype was computed. Any TCR sequence backed by just one read was left out of the analysis. Among the metrics used to describe the repertoires were Shannon entropy, Gini index, clonality, richness, and the frequency of TCRs shared between repertoires. Through fastp at Q25 and MiXCR, TCRdb rebuilt clones from the public reads, retaining in-frame beta chains. Records with the same CDR3 protein are collapsed into one entry carrying the most frequent genes and DNA. For this entry, the V and J calls and clone size follow TCRdb and not the study's own pipeline. Within this sample are about 11,000 distinct CDR3 sequences, with 51% of them counted one time only. The ten largest clones represent 7% to 8.5% of the sample.

Donors were enrolled in RACIN, a single-arm phase I dose-escalation trial combining nivolumab, ipilimumab, aspirin, low-dose cyclophosphamide and low-dose radiotherapy. Patients with advanced, TIL-negative solid tumors were considered eligible. This clonotype originated in a human donor with advanced metastatic prostate, ovarian, gallbladder or colorectal cancer (not recorded which). This table probably holds off-target reads from a library built for another chain. The sequence is built from TRBV28 and TRBJ1-6, with the D gene not clear enough to name. The CDR3 region: CASSGRRSGYNSPLHF. The DNA reads as follows: TGTGCCAGCAGCGGACGGAGATCAGGATATAATTCACCCCTCCACTTT.